This TCR beta chain is from a study of T cell responses to AZD1222 COVID-19 vaccine. Study outcomes and limitations: Per reports, nearly half of all spike-specific TCRs target regions that are unmutated in variants. The number of AZD1222 recipients seropositive at baseline was only 5 to 7. Mostly white British, mostly female donors; authors suggested clonal diversity may be underestimated.

The germline CDR1 and CDR2 sequences are SGHTA and FQGTGA. V gave up 5 bases and J gave up 6 bases, with 22 bases separating them. The CDR3 totals 17 residues. Worth noting for this clone: The target antigen is unknown.

Assay used: immunoSEQ multiplex PCR; TCRdb lists only in-frame clones, some missing. The table includes fewer than 110,000 clones, around 92% detected once. The source material was peripheral blood, sampled on day 0 of AZD1222 vaccination. The receptor was isolated from an adult in good health. The chain is built from TRBV7-3 and TRBJ2-2; D could derive from TRBD1 or TRBD2 (6 bases each). CDR3 sequence: CASSPTHEGGGSGELFF. Here the CDR3 DNA reads TGTGCCAGCAGCCCCACCCACGAAGGAGGGGGGTCCGGGGAGCTGTTTTTT.